Following are 17 T cell receptor beta chains from one sample sequenced in a study of monozygotic twins with inflammatory bowel disease. For each CDR3 protein, TCRdb gives one entry from its re-call of the 5' RACE reads, without DNA. This repertoire includes about 350,000 distinct CDR3 sequences. Sequencing input: blood. The receptors stem from a human donor with ulcerative colitis or Crohn's disease, or a healthy co-twin of an affected twin (not recorded which).

The chain recombines TRBV18 with TRBJ2-5. This CDR3 contains 15 residues. Germline CDR1 and CDR2: KGHSH and LQKENI. The CDR3 is CASSSQGFGQETQYF. Full variable domain (outside the CDR3, taken from reference TRBV18 and TRBJ2-5): NAGVMQNPRHLVRRRGQEARLRCSPMKGHSHVYWYRQLPEEGLKFMVYLQKENIIDESGMPKERFSAEFPKEGPSILRIQQVVRGDSAAYFCASSSQGFGQETQYFGPGTRLLVL.

V usage is TRBV29-1 and J usage is TRBJ1-1. The CDR3 totals 14 residues. Germline lookup yields CDR1 SQVTM and CDR2 ANQGSEA. This CDR3 reads CSVEDEESYTEAFF.

The J gene is TRBJ1-1, the V gene TRBV18. The CDR3 spans 16 residues. Germline V gives CDR1 KGHSH, CDR2 LQKENI. CDR3 protein: CASSPLAGDMNTEAFF.

The chain combines TRBV7-2 with TRBJ2-4; the TCRdb call, TRBD1, lacks DNA for checking. CDR3 length: 14 amino acids. Germline V CDR1 and CDR2: SGHTA, FQGNSA. The CDR3 reads CASSRGGGKNIQYF.

The rearrangement links TRBV29-1 to TRBJ1-1. This CDR3 has 13 residues. The germline CDR1 and CDR2 sequences are SQVTM and ANQGSEA. The CDR3 reads CSVVVSGNTEAFF.

The V call is TRBV25-1, the J call TRBJ1-6; no DNA is available, so the TRBD1 call from TCRdb remains unchecked. The CDR3 is 13 amino acids. Germline V gives CDR1 MGHDK, CDR2 SYGVNS. The CDR3 loop is CASQRGENSPLHF.

This chain joins TRBV7-6 and TRBJ1-5; TCRdb lists TRBD1, though no DNA is available to test this call. There are 17 residues in the CDR3. CDR1 is SGHVS, CDR2 FNYEAQ, per germline. The CDR3 region is CASSLASGGLSNQPQHF.

The rearrangement uses TRBV27 and TRBJ1-4; the D call of TRBD1 rests on TCRdb alone, since no DNA is present to check it. Germline CDR1 reads MNHEY; CDR2 reads SMNVEV (reference sequence). This CDR3 region has 15 residues. CDR3 amino acids: CASKPDLTGRAKLFF.

The chain carries TRBV7-9 and TRBJ1-1; the D gene TCRdb calls, TRBD1, cannot be checked with no DNA. Germline-derived CDR1 and CDR2 are SEHNR and FQNEAQ (reference sequence). There are 14 residues in the CDR3. CDR3 sequence: CASSLIRENTEAFF.

The chain couples TRBV30 to TRBJ2-7; TCRdb's D call, TRBD1, is unchecked because there is no DNA. This CDR3 contains 15 residues. Germline loops: CDR1 GTSNPN, CDR2 SVGIG (reference sequence). CDR3 sequence: CACGPKTWGKQDKYF. Based on the CDR3 plus reference TRBV30 and TRBJ2-7, the full variable domain is SQTIHQWPATLVQPVGSPLSLECTVEGTSNPNLYWYRQAAGRGLQLLFYSVGIGQISSEVPQNLSASRPQDRQFILSSKKLLLSDSGFYLCACGPKTWGKQDKYFGPGTRLTVT.

The CDR3 sequence is CASAGQGNTGELFF. The chain combines TRBV7-7 with TRBJ2-2; TCRdb's assignment of TRBD1 cannot be checked, as there is no DNA. In germline, CDR1 is SSHAT, CDR2 FNYEAQ (reference sequence). The CDR3 has 14 amino acids.

This rearrangement joins TRBV24-1 to TRBJ2-7; there is no DNA to check the TCRdb D call of TRBD1. In germline, CDR1 is KGHDR, CDR2 SFDVKD. The CDR3 runs 16 residues. The CDR3 sequence is CATSDRLRTATYEQYF.

V gene TRBV28 combines with J gene TRBJ2-5; TCRdb indicates TRBD1, and absent DNA this call remains unverified. The CDR3 extends over 13 amino acids. Germline CDR1 and CDR2: MDHEN and SYDVKM. CDR3 residues: CASRRGGQETQYF.

The V call is TRBV10-1, the J call TRBJ2-1; TCRdb's D call of TRBD2 is untestable without DNA. Germline V gene data show CDR1 as WNHNN and CDR2 as SYGVQD (reference sequence). This CDR3 spans 17 amino acids. This chain's CDR3 is CASSPTSGRAKNNEQFF.

This chain connects TRBV28 to TRBJ2-5; TCRdb selects TRBD2, and the lack of DNA leaves this call unchecked. Per the germline V gene, CDR1 is MDHEN and CDR2 is SYDVKM. CDR3 size: 15 residues. CDR3 loop: CASSFGGALQETQYF.

The chain carries TRBV5-1 and TRBJ1-2; TCRdb's D gene call, TRBD1, goes unchecked for lack of DNA. This CDR3 has 15 residues. Germline assignment: CDR1 SGHRS and CDR2 YFSETQ. The CDR3 loop reads CASSRSGTPTYGYTF.

The chain uses TRBV7-6 and TRBJ2-1. The CDR3 sequence is 13 residues long. Germline assignment: CDR1 SGHVS and CDR2 FNYEAQ. The CDR3 is CASSLSGTYEQFF.